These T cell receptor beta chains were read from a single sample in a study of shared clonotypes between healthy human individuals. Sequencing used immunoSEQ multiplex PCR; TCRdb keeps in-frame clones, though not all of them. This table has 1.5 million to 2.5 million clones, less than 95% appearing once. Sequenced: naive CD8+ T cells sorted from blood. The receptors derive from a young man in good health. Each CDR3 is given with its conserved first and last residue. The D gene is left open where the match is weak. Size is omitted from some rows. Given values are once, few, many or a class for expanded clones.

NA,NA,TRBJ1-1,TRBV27,TGTGCCAGCAGTTCGCAGGGGCCTACTGAAGCTTTCTTT,CASSSQGPTEAFF
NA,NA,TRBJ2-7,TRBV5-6,TGTGCCAGCAGCTTGGGGCCAGGGGCAGACTACGAGCAGTACTTC,CASSLGPGADYEQYF
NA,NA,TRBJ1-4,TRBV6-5,TGTGCCAGCAGTTACTTGGATAGCGAAAAACTGTTTTTT,CASSYLDSEKLFF
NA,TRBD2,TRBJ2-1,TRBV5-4,TGTGCCAGCAGCTCAACTAGCGGGATGGCATACAATGAGCAGTTCTTC,CASSSTSGMAYNEQFF
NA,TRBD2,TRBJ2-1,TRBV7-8,TGTGCCAGCAGCTTAGCGCTTGGTGGCCCTAGCGGGGGTGGTTACAATGAGCAGTTCTTC,CASSLALGGPSGGGYNEQFF
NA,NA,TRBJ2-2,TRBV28,TGTGCCAGCAGTTTCGGTGGAAACACCGGGGAGCTGTTTTTT,CASSFGGNTGELFF
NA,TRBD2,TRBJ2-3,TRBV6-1,TGTGCCAGCAGTGATGGGGCCAGCGGGACCGATACGCAGTATTTT,CASSDGASGTDTQYF
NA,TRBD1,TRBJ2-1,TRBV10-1,TGCGCCAGCAGTTGGACAGGACTTAATGAGCAGTTCTTC,CASSWTGLNEQFF
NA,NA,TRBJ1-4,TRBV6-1,TGTGCCAGCACCCGCCCCACCGGGACTAATGAAAAACTGTTTTTT,CASTRPTGTNEKLFF
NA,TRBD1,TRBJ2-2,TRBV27,TGTGCCAGCAGTACGACGACAGGGGCCTTGGGGTATAAGACCGGGGAGCTGTTTTTT,CASSTTTGALGYKTGELFF
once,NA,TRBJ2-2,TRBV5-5,TGTGCCAGCAGCTTGGTATGGGGGGACACCGGGGAGCTGTTTTTT,CASSLVWGDTGELFF